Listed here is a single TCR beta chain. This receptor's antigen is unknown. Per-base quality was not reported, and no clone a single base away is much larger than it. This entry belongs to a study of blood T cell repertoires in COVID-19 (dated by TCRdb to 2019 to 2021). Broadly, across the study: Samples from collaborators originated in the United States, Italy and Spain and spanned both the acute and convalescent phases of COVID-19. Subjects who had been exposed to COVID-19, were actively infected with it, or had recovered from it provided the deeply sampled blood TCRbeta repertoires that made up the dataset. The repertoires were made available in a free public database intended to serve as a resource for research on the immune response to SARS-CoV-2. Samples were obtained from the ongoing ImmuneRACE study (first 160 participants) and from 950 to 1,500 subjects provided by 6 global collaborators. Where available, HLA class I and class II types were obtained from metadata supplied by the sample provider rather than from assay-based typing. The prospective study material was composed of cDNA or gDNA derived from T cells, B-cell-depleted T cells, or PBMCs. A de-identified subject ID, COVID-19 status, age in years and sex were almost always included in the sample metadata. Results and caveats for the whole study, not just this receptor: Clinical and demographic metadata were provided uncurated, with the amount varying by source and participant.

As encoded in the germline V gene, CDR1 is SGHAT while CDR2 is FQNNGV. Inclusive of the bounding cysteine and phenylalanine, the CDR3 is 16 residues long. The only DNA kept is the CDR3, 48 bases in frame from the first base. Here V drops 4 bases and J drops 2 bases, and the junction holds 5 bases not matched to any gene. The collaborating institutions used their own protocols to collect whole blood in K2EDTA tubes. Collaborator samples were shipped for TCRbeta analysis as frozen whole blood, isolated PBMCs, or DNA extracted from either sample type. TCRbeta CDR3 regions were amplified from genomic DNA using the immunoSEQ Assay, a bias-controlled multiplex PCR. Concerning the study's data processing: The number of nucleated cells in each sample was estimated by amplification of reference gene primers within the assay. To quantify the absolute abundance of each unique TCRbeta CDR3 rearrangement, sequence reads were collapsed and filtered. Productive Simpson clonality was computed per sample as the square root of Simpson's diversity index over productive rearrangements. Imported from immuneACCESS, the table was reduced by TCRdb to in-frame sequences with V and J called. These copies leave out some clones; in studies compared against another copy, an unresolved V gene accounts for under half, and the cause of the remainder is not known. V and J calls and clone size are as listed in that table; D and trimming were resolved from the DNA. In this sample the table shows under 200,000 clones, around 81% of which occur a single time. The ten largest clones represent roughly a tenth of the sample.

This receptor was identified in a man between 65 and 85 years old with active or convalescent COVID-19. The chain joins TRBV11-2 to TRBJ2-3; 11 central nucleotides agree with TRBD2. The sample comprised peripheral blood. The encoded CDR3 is CASSSRLAGNTDTQYF. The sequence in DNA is TGTGCCAGCAGCTCCCGACTAGCGGGAAACACAGATACGCAGTATTTT.